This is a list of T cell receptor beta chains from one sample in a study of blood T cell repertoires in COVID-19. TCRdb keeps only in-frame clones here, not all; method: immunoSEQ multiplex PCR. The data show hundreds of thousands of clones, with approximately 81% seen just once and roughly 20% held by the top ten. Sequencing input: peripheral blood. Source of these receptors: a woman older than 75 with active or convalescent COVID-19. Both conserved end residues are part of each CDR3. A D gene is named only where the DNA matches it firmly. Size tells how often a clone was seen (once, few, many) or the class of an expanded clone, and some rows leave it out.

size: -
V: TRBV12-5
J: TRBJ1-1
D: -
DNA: TGTGCTAGTGGCTTCGACAGGTCTGACACTGAAGCTTTCTTT
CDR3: CASGFDRSDTEAFF

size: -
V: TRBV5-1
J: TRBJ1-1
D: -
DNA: TGCGCCAGCAGCTCAAACCTCCTAGATGAAGCTTTCTTT
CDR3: CASSSNLLDEAFF

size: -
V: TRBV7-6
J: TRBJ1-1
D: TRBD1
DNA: TGTGCCAGCAGCCAGTGGACAGGGGGCCCTGAAGCTTTCTTT
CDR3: CASSQWTGGPEAFF

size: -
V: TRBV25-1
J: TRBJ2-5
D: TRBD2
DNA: TGTGCCAGCAGTCCCGTGGCTAGCGGGAGGCCGGGACAGTACTTC
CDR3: CASSPVASGRPGQYF

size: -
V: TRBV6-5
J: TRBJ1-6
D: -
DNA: TGTGCCAGCAGTACAGGGCCCTCACCCCTCCACTTT
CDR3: CASSTGPSPLHF

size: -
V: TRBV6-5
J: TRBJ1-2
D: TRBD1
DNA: TGTGCCAGCAGTTTAGGACAGGCCGACTATGGCTACACCTTC
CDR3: CASSLGQADYGYTF

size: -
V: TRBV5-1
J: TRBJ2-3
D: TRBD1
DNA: TGCGCCAGCAGCTTGGATGGACAGGGCGGCCTAGATACGCAGTATTTT
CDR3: CASSLDGQGGLDTQYF

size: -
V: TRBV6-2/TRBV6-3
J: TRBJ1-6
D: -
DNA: TGTGCCAGCAGTTATGGACAAAGCAATTCACCCCTCCACTTT
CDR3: CASSYGQSNSPLHF

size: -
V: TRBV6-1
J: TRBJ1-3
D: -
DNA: TGTGCCAGCAGTGAAGCGCGGAGTCGGGGAAACACCATATATTTT
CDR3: CASSEARSRGNTIYF

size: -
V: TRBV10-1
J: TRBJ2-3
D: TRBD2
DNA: TGCGCCAGCAGCCGGGGACTAGCGGGATGGTTAGATACGCAGTATTTT
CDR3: CASSRGLAGWLDTQYF

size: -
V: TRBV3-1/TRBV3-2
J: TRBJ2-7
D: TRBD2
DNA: TGTGCCAGCAGCCGGTTTCGAGCGGGGAGAAGTTACGAGCAGTACTTC
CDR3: CASSRFRAGRSYEQYF

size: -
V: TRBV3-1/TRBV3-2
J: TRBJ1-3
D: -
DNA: TGTGCCAGCAGCCAAAATGCGGTAGGAGGAAACACCATATATTTT
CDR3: CASSQNAVGGNTIYF

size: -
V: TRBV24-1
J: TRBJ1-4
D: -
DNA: TGTGCCACCAGTCCACTCAACAGGGACCCCGTATGGGCTAATGAAAAACTGTTTTTT
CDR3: CATSPLNRDPVWANEKLFF

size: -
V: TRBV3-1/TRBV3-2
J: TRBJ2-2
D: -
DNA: TGTGCCAGCAGCCAAGATCCAGTTGCCGGGGAGCTGTTTTTT
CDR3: CASSQDPVAGELFF

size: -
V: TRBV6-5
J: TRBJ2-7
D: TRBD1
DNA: TGTGCCAGCAGAAGGACAGGCGCCTACGAGCAGTACTTC
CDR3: CASRRTGAYEQYF

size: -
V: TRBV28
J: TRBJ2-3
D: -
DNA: TGTGCCAGCAGTCACTATTTGTTTGGGGGACTGATCATTCCTAGCACAGATACGCAGTATTTT
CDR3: CASSHYLFGGLIIPSTDTQYF

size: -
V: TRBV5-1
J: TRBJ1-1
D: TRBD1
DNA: TGCGCCAGCAGCTTGGACAGGGGCCCGGAAGCTTTCTTT
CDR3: CASSLDRGPEAFF

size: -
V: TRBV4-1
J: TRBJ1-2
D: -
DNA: TGCGCCAGCAGCCATCCCTTGGCTGGCTACACCTTC
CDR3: CASSHPLAGYTF

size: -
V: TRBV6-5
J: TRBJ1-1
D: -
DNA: TGTGCCAGCAGTAACCAAGGGAGGGTAGAAGCTTTCTTT
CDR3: CASSNQGRVEAFF

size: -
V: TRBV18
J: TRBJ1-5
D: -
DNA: TGTGCCAGCTCTTCGCAGGGGCCAGAACAGCCCCAGCATTTT
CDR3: CASSSQGPEQPQHF

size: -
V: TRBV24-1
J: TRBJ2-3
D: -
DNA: TGTGCCATTATAGAGACAGATACGCAGTATTTT
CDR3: CAIIETDTQYF

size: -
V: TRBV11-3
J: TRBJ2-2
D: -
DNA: TGTGCCAGCAGAGGCAGGGTGGGCACCGGGGAGCTGTTTTTT
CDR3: CASRGRVGTGELFF

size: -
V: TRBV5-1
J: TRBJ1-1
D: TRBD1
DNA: TGCGCCAGCGGAAAGGACAGGGCGAACACTGAAGCTTTCTTT
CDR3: CASGKDRANTEAFF

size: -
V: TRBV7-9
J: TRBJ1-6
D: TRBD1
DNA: TGTGCCAGCAGCACCCGGAGGGACAGGGGCGCCCTTTCACCCCTCCACTTT
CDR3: CASSTRRDRGALSPLHF

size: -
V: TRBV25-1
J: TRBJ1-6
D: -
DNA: TGTGCCAGCAGGGGGGGGAACGAAAATTCACCCCTCCACTTT
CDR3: CASRGGNENSPLHF

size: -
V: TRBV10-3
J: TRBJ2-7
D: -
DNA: TGTGCCATCTCAGTTAACTCCTACGAGCAGTACTTC
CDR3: CAISVNSYEQYF

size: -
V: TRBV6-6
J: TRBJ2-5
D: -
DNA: TGTGCCAGCACGCAGGGGCAAGAGACCCAGTACTTC
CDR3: CASTQGQETQYF

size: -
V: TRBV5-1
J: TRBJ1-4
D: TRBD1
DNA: TGCGCCAGCAGCCCGGGACAGCGATCGGAAAAACTGTTTTTT
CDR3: CASSPGQRSEKLFF

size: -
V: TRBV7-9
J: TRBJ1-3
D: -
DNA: TGTGCCAGCAGCTTCGACAGTTCTGGAAACACCATATATTTT
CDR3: CASSFDSSGNTIYF

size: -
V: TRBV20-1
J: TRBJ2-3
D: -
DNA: TGCAGTGCCCTCACAGATACGCAGTATTTT
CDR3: CSALTDTQYF

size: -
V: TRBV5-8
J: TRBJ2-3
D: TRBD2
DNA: TGTGCCAGCAGCCTACTAGCGGGGGATGTAGATACGCAGTATTTT
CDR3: CASSLLAGDVDTQYF

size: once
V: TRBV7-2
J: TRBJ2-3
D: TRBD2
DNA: TGTGCCAGCAGCTTGACCGGGACTAGCGGGACGGGGGCAGATACGCAGTATTTT
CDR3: CASSLTGTSGTGADTQYF

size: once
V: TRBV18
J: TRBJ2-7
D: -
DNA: TGTGCCAGCTCACCACGCGCGAACCCCTCCTACGAGCAGTACTTC
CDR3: CASSPRANPSYEQYF

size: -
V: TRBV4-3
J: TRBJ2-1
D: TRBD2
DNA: TGCGCCAGCAGCCAACAATATCCTGTTTCCGGGACTAGAGGCAATGAGCAGTTCTTC
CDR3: CASSQQYPVSGTRGNEQFF

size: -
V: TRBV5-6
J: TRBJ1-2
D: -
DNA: TGTGCCAGCAGCCTCCGATGGAGGGAGGACTATGGCTACACCTTC
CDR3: CASSLRWREDYGYTF

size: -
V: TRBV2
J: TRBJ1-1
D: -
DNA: TGTGCCAGCAGTGAACAGGGGCCTCTGAACACTGAAGCTTTCTTT
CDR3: CASSEQGPLNTEAFF

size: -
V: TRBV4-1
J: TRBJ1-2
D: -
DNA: TGCGCCAGCAGCCAATACAGGACCCCGCGGGGCTACACCTTC
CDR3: CASSQYRTPRGYTF

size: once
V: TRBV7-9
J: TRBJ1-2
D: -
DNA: TGTGCCAGCAGCTTAGTGGCAGATTATGGCTACACCTTC
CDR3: CASSLVADYGYTF

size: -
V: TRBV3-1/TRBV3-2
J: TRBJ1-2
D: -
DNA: TGTGCCAGCAGCCAAGATTTAGTCTCCTATGGCTACACCTTC
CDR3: CASSQDLVSYGYTF

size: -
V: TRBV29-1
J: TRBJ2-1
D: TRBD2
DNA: TGCAGCAGTGGACTAGCGGGAGGGGTTGAGCAGTTCTTC
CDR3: CSSGLAGGVEQFF

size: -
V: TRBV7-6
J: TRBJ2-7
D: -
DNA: TGTGCCAGCAGCTCCCATCAGGGCAGGGTACGCGAGCAGTACTTC
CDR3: CASSSHQGRVREQYF